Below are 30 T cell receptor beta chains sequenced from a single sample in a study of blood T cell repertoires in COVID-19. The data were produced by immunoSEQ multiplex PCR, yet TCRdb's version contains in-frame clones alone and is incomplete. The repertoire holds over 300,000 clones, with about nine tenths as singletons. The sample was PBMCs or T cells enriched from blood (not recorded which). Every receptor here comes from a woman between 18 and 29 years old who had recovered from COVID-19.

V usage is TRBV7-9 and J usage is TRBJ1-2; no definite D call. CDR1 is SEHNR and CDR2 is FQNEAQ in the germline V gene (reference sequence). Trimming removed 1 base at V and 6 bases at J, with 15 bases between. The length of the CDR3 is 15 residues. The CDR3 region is CASSLDQHLVNGYTF. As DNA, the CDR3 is TGTGCCAGCAGCTTAGACCAACATCTAGTCAATGGCTACACCTTC. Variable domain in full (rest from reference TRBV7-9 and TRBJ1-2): DTGVSQNPRHKITKRGQNVTFRCDPISEHNRLYWYRQTLGQGPEFLTYFQNEAQLEKSRLLSDRFSAERPKGSFSTLEIQRTEQGDSAMYLCASSLDQHLVNGYTFGSGTRLTVV.

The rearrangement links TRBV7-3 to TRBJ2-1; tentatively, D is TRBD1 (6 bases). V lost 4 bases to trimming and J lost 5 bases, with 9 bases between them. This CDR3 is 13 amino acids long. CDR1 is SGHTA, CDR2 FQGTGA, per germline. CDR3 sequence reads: CASSYRVDNEQFF. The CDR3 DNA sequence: TGTGCCAGCAGCTACAGGGTGGACAATGAGCAGTTCTTC. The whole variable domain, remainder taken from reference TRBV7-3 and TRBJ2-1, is GAGVSQTPSNKVTEKGKYVELRCDPISGHTALYWYRQSLGQGPEFLIYFQGTGAADDSGLPNDRFFAVRPEGSVSTLKIQRTERGDSAVYLCASSYRVDNEQFFGPGTRLTVL.

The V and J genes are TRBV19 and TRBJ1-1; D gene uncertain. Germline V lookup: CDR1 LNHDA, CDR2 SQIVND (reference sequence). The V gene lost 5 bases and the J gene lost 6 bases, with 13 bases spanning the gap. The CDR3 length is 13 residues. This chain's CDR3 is CASSHGSYPEAFF. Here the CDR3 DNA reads TGTGCCAGTAGTCACGGGTCTTATCCTGAAGCTTTCTTT.

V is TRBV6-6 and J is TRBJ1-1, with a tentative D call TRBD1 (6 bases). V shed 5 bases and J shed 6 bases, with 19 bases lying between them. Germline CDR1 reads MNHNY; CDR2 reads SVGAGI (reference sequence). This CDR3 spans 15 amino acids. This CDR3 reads CASSPQIRGGPEAFF. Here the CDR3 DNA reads TGTGCCAGCAGTCCCCAGATTAGGGGGGGCCCTGAAGCTTTCTTT.

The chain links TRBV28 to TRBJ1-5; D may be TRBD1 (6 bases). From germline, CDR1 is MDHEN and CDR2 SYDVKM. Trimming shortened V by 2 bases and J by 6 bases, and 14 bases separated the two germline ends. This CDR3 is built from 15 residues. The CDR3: CASSLPPGAGQPQHF. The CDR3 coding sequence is TGTGCCAGCAGTTTACCCCCAGGGGCAGGTCAGCCCCAGCATTTT. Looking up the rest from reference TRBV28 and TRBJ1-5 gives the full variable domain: DVKVTQSSRYLVKRTGEKVFLECVQDMDHENMFWYRQDPGLGLRLIYFSYDVKMKEKGDIPEGYSVSREKKERFSLILESASTNQTSMYLCASSLPPGAGQPQHFGDGTRLSIL.

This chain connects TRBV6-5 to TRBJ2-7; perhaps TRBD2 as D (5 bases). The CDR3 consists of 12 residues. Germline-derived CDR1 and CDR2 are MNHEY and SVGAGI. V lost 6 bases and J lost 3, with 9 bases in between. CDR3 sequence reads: CASRRADYEQYF. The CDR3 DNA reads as TGTGCCAGCAGACGAGCGGACTACGAGCAGTACTTC.

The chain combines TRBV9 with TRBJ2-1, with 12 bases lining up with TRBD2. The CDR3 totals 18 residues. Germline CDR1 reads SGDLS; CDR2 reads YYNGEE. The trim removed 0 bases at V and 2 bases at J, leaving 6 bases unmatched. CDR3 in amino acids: CASSVVSSGGAAYNEQFF. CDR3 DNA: TGTGCCAGCAGCGTAGTTTCTAGCGGGGGGGCCGCCTACAATGAGCAGTTCTTC.

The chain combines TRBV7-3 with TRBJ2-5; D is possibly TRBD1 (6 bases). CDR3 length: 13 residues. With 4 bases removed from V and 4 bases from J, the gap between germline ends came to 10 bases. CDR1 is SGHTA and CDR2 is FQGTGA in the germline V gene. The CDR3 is CASSSGRGETQYF. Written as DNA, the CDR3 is TGTGCCAGCAGCTCAGGCAGGGGAGAGACCCAGTACTTC.

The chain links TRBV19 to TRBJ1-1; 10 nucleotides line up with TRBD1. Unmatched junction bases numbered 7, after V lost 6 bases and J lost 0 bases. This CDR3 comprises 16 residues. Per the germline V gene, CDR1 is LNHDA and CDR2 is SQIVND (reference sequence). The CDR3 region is CASRIGQGVLNTEAFF. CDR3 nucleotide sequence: TGTGCCAGTAGAATCGGACAGGGGGTTTTGAACACTGAAGCTTTCTTT.

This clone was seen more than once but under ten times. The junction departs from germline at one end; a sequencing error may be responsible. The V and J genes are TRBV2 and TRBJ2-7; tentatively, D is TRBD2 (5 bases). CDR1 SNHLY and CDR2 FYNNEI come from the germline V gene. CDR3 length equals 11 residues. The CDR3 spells CASSGRTYSLF. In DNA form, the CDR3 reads TGTGCCAGCAGTGGGAGGACCTACTCTTTGTTC.

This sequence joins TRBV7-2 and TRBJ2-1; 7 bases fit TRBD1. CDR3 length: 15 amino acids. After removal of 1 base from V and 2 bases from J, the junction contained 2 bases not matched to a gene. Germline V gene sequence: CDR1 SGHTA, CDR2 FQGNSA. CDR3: CASSLEGAPYNEQFF. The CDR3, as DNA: TGTGCCAGCAGCTTAGAGGGGGCCCCCTACAATGAGCAGTTCTTC.

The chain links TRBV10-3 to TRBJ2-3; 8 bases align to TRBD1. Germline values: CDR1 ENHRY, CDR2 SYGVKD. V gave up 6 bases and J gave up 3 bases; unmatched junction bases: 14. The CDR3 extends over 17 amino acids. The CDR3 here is CAISETRQGIRTDTQYF. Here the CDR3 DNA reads TGTGCCATCAGCGAAACAAGACAGGGGATTAGAACAGATACGCAGTATTTT.

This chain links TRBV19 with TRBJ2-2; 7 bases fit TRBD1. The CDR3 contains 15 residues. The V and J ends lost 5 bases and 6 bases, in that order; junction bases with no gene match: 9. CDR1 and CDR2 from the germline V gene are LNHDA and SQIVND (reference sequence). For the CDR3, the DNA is TGTGCCAGTAGTTTACGACAGGGTGGCGCCGGGGAGCTGTTTTTT. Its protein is CASSLRQGGAGELFF.

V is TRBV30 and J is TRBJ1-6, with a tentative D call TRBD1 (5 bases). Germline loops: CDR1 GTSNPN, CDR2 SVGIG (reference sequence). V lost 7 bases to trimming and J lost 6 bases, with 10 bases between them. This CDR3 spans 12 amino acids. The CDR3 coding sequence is TGTGCCTTTGGGAGGGGTAATTCACCCCTCCACTTT. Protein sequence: CAFGRGNSPLHF. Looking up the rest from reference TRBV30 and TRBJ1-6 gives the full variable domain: SQTIHQWPATLVQPVGSPLSLECTVEGTSNPNLYWYRQAAGRGLQLLFYSVGIGQISSEVPQNLSASRPQDRQFILSSKKLLLSDSGFYLCAFGRGNSPLHFGNGTRLTVT.

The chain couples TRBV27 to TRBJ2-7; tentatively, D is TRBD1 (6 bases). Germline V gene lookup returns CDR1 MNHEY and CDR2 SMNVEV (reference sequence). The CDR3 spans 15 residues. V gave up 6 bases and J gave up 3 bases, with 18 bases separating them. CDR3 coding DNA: TGTGCCAGCAGCTATGCCGGGACACCCCTCTACGAGCAGTACTTC. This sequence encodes CASSYAGTPLYEQYF.

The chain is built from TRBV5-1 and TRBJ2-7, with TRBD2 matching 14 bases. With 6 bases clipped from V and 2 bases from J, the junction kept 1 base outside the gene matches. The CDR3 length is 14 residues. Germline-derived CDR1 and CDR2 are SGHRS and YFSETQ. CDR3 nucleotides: TGCGCCAGCAAGGGACTAGCGGGAGCCTACGAGCAGTACTTC. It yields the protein CASKGLAGAYEQYF.

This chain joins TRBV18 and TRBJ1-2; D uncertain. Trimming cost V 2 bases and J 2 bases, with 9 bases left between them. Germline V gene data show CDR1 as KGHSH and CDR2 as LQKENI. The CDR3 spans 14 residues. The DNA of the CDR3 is TGTGCCAGCTCACCAGAGGCGGGGAACTATGGCTACACCTTC. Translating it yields CASSPEAGNYGYTF. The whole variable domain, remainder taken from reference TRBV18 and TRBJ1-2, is NAGVMQNPRHLVRRRGQEARLRCSPMKGHSHVYWYRQLPEEGLKFMVYLQKENIIDESGMPKERFSAEFPKEGPSILRIQQVVRGDSAAYFCASSPEAGNYGYTFGSGTRLTVV.

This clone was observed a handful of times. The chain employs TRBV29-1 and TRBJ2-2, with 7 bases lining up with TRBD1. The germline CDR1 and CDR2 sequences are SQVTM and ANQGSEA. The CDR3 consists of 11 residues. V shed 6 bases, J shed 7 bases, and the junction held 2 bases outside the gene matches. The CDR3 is CSVGDSGELFF. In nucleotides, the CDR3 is TGCAGCGTCGGGGACAGCGGGGAGCTGTTTTTT.

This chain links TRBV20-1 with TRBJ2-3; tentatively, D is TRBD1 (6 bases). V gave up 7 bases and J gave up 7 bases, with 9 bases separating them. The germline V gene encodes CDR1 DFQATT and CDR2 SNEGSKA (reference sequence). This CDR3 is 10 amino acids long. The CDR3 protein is CSVRGNTQYF. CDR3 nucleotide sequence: TGCAGTGTCAGGGGAAATACGCAGTATTTT.

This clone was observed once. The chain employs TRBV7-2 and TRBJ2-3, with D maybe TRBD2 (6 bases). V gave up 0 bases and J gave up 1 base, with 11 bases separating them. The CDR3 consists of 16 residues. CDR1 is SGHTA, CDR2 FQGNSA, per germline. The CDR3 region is CASSLARGIGTDTQYF. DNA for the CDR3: TGTGCCAGCAGCTTAGCGCGGGGAATAGGCACAGATACGCAGTATTTT.

As DNA, the CDR3 is TGCGCCAGCAGCTTGTATGGGGGTTCGGGGGTGAACACTGAAGCTTTCTTT. Translated: CASSLYGGSGVNTEAFF. V is TRBV5-1 and J is TRBJ1-1, with a tentative D call TRBD1 (5 bases). In germline, CDR1 is SGHRS, CDR2 YFSETQ. V dropped 1 base and J dropped 0 bases, with 16 bases sitting between them. The length of the CDR3 is 17 residues. Variable domain in full (rest from reference TRBV5-1 and TRBJ1-1): KAGVTQTPRYLIKTRGQQVTLSCSPISGHRSVSWYQQTPGQGLQFLFEYFSETQRNKGNFPGRFSGRQFSNSRSEMNVSTLELGDSALYLCASSLYGGSGVNTEAFFGQGTRLTVV.

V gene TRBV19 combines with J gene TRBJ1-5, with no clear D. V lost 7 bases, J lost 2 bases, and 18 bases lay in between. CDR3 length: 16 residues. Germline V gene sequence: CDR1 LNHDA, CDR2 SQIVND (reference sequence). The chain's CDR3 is CASMERSPEGNQPQHF. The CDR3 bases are TGTGCCAGTATGGAGCGGTCCCCTGAGGGCAATCAGCCCCAGCATTTT. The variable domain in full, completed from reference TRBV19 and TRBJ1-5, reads DGGITQSPKYLFRKEGQNVTLSCEQNLNHDAMYWYRQDPGQGLRLIYYSQIVNDFQKGDIAEGYSVSREKKESFPLTVTSAQKNPTAFYLCASMERSPEGNQPQHFGDGTRLSIL.

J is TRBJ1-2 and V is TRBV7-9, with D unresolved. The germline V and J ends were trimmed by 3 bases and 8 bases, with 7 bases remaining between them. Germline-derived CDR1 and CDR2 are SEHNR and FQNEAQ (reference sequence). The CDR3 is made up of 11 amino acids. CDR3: CASSLEEGYTF. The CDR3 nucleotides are TGTGCCAGCAGCTTGGAGGAGGGCTACACCTTC.

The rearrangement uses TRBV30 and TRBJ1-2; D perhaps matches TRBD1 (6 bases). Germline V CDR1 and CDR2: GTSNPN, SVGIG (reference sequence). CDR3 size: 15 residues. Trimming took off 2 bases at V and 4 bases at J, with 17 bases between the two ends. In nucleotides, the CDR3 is TGTGCCTGGAGTTCCTCCCACACAGGGATCTATGGCTACACCTTC. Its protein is CAWSSSHTGIYGYTF.

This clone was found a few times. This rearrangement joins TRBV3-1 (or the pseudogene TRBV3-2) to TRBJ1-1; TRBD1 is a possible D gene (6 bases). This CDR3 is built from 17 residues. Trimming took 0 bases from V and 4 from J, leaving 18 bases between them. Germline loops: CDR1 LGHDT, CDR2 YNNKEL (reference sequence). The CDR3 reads CASSQDSRTVLSTEAFF. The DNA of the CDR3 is TGTGCCAGCAGCCAAGATTCGAGGACAGTGCTGTCCACTGAAGCTTTCTTT.

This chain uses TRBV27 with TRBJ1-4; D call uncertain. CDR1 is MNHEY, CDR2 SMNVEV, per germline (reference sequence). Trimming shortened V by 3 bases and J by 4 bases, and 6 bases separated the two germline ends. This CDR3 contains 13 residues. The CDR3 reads CASSFSVNEKLFF. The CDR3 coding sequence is TGTGCCAGCAGTTTTAGCGTTAATGAAAAACTGTTTTTT.

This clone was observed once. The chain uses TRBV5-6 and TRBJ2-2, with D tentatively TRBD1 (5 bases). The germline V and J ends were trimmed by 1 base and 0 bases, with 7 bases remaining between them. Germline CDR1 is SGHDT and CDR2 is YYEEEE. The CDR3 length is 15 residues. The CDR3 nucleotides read TGTGCCAGCAGCTTGACAGGAGCGAACACCGGGGAGCTGTTTTTT. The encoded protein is CASSLTGANTGELFF.

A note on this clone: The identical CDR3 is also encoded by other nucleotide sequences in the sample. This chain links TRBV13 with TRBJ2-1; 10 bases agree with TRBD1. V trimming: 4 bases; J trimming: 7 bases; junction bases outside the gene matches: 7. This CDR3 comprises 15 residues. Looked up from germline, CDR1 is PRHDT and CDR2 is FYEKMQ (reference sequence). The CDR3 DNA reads TGTGCCAGCAGCTCCGGGACAGGGGTGTATAATGAGCAGTTCTTC. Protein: CASSSGTGVYNEQFF.

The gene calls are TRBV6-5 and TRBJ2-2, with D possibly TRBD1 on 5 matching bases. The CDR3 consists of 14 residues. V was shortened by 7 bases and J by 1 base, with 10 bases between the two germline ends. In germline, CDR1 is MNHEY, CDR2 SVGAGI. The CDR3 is CASTEQENTGELFF. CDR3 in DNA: TGTGCCAGCACAGAACAGGAGAACACCGGGGAGCTGTTTTTT.

The chain's CDR3 is CASSVAGGPKETQYF. The CDR3, as DNA: TGTGCCAGCAGCGTAGCGGGGGGGCCTAAGGAGACCCAGTACTTC. The chain employs TRBV9 and TRBJ2-5; 8 positions match TRBD2. CDR1 is SGDLS, CDR2 YYNGEE, per germline. V lost 0 bases to trimming and J lost 5 bases; unmatched junction nucleotides: 6. This CDR3 is built from 15 residues.